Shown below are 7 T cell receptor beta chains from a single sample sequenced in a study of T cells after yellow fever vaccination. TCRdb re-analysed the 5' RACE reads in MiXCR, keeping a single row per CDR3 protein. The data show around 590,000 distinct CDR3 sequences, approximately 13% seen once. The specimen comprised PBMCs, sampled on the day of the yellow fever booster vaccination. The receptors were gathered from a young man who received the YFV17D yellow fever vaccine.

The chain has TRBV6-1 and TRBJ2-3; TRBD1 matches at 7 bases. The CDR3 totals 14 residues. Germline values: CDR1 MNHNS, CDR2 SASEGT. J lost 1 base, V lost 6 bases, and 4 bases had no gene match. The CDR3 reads CASRRQGGTDTQYF. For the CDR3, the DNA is TGTGCCAGCAGGCGACAGGGAGGCACAGATACGCAGTATTTT.

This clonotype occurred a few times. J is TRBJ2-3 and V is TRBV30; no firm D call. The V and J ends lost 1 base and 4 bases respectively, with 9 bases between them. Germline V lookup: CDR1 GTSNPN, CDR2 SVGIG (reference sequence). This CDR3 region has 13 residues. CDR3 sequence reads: CAWSDAVSDTQYF. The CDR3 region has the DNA TGTGCCTGGAGTGATGCGGTTTCAGATACGCAGTATTTT.

CDR3 residues: CSARGLNSPLHF. The CDR3 bases are TGCAGTGCTAGAGGGTTAAATTCACCCCTCCACTTT. The chain joins TRBV20-1 to TRBJ1-6; D ambiguous. The V gene's germline CDR1 is DFQATT and CDR2 SNEGSKA (reference sequence). V lost 1 base and J 7 bases, leaving 5 bases between the germline ends. This CDR3 is 12 amino acids long.

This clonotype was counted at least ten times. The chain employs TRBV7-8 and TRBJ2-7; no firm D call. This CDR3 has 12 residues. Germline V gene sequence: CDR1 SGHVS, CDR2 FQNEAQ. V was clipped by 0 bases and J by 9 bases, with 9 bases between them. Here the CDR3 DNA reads TGTGCCAGCAGCTTAGCGCCCGGTGGGCAGTACTTC. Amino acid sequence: CASSLAPGGQYF.

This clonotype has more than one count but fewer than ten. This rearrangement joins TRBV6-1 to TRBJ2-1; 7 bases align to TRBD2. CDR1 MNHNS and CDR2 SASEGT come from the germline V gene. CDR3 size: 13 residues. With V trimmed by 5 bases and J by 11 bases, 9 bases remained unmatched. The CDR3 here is CASSPTSLSQQFF. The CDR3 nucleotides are TGTGCCAGCAGTCCGACTAGCCTCAGTCAGCAGTTCTTC.

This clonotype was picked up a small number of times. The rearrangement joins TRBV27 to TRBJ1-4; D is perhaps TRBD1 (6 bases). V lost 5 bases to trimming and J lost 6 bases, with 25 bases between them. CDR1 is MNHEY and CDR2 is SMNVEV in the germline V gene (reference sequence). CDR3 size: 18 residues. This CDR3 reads CASSPYRQAGRVDEKLFF. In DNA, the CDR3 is TGTGCCAGCAGTCCGTACCGACAGGCAGGCAGGGTCGATGAAAAACTGTTTTTT.

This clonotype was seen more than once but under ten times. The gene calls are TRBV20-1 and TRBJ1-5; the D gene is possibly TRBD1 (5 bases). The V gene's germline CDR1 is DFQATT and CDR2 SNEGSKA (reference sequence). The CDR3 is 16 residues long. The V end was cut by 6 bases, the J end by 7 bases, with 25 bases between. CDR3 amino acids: CSAAPADKSDRQPQHF. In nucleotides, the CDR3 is TGCAGTGCCGCCCCCGCGGACAAGTCGGATCGGCAGCCCCAGCATTTT.